The source of this T cell receptor (beta chain) is a study of blood T cell repertoires in COVID-19. Study-wide background: Samples representing acute and convalescent COVID-19 were sourced from the United States, Italy and Spain.

In assigning cohorts, the study relied on participant-reported clinical history. How the authors handled the data: Scientists estimated how many nucleated cells there were by amplifying reference gene primers. Here immunoSEQ multiplex PCR was the method, and the copy in TCRdb shows in-frame clones only, minus some. V and J calls and clone size are copied from that table; D and trimming were computed from the DNA. The sample includes 390,000 or so clones, over 75% seen only once; the top ten take about 1%. CDR1 is SGDLS, CDR2 YYNGEE, per germline. The ends were cut back, 0 bases at V and 0 bases at J, with 7 bases in the middle. The CDR3 has 15 residues. This clone was detected only a few times.

Sequencing used PBMCs or T cells enriched from blood (not recorded which). The clonotype comes from a man younger than 35 who had recovered from COVID-19. The chain combines TRBV9 with TRBJ1-3; D remains unclear. DNA for the CDR3: TGTGCCAGCAGCGTAGACAACCACTCTGGAAACACCATATATTTT. Its protein is CASSVDNHSGNTIYF. The full variable domain, with the rest looked up from reference TRBV9 and TRBJ1-3, is DSGVTQTPKHLITATGQRVTLRCSPRSGDLSVYWYQQSLDQGLQFLIQYYNGEERAKGNILERFSAQQFPDLHSELNLSSLELGDSALYFCASSVDNHSGNTIYFGEGSWLTVV.